The rows below give T cell receptor beta chains drawn from one sample of a study of T cell repertoires in cytomegalovirus infection. One entry per CDR3 protein results from TCRdb running MiXCR on the reads. The data show 680,000 or so distinct CDR3 sequences, about 40% seen once. Sequencing was done on a sample of PBMCs. The source of these receptors is a human donor in good health (CMV status not recorded). Some clones in this sample may be carry-over from other donors' samples. CDR3s include the opening cysteine and the closing phenylalanine or tryptophan. The order of the fields is clone size, J gene, V gene, CDR3 protein. Not all rows give a size; the values are once, few, many and, for expanded clones, a class.

>once|TRBJ2-5|TRBV5-5
CASSLNRDRPQETQYF
>.|TRBJ1-1|TRBV19
CASSIMGQTNTEAFF
>.|TRBJ2-1|TRBV7-9
CASSFAGLAFNEQFF
>.|TRBJ1-5|TRBV6-2/TRBV6-3
CASSLEVSNQPQHF
>.|TRBJ1-2|TRBV7-6
CASSPPRAPNPGGYTF
>.|TRBJ1-2|TRBV6-6
CASRQGAHGYTF
>.|TRBJ2-7|TRBV4-1
CASSRTGEGPYEQYF
>.|TRBJ2-1|TRBV29-1
CSVEDRDFGWNEQFF
>few|TRBJ2-5|TRBV20-1
CSADRGSGETQYF
>.|TRBJ1-1|TRBV6-5
CATIAGGWSEAFF
>few|TRBJ1-1|TRBV28
CASSPVGGGGEAFF
>few|TRBJ1-2|TRBV6-5
CASSYSMIPPGYTF
>.|TRBJ2-1|TRBV7-3
CASSRQSEQGRGPYNEQFF
>many|TRBJ1-4|TRBV4-2
CATSGSLINEKLFF
>.|TRBJ2-1|TRBV27
CASSYSRAYNEQFF
>.|TRBJ1-5|TRBV12-3/TRBV12-4
CASSFGSGQGHQPQHF
>.|TRBJ2-1|TRBV5-3
CARSRDCSYNEQFF
>many|TRBJ1-5|TRBV6-1
CASIRGPNQPQHF
>few|TRBJ1-1|TRBV10-3
CAISRDRNTEAFF
>.|TRBJ1-2|TRBV28
CASSYDSLGYGYTF
>.|TRBJ2-1|TRBV18
CASSPLHSGRNNEQFF
>many|TRBJ2-3|TRBV7-8
CASSLGLGAWDTQYF